Included here is one TCR beta chain sequence, with context. The sample is drawn from a study of blood T cell repertoires in COVID-19. Only in-frame clones appear in the TCRdb table, and some are missing; sequencing was by immunoSEQ multiplex PCR. The sample gives about 46,000 clones, more than 75% of which show up once; roughly 20% is in the top ten. The V and J ends lost 0 bases and 6 bases, in that order; junction bases with no gene match: 7. Germline lookup yields CDR1 LGHNA and CDR2 YSLEER. This CDR3 region has 15 residues. The sequenced sample was peripheral blood. The TCR sequence derives from a man in his 70s with active COVID-19. This chain uses TRBV4-3 with TRBJ1-1, with TRBD1 matching 7 bases. This CDR3 is CASSQDTTGTPEAFF. CDR3 in DNA: TGCGCCAGCAGCCAAGATACGACAGGGACCCCTGAAGCTTTCTTT.